This paragraph covers one TCR beta chain sequence. Per the original data handling: Amplification from reference gene primers served as the basis for estimated nucleated cell counts. This table comes from immunoSEQ multiplex PCR, and its TCRdb copy is limited to in-frame clones, with some not included. Clonal size and the V and J genes are those of that table, whereas D and trimming came from the DNA. The data contain about 70,000 clones, around 80% of them singletons. The data belong to a study of blood T cell repertoires in COVID-19. The wider study: Collection of acute and convalescent COVID-19 samples took place in the United States, Italy and Spain.

This sequence originates from a woman of 80 years or more with active or convalescent COVID-19. The material sequenced was peripheral blood.

CDR3 in amino acids: CASSDNRQNSPLHF. The CDR3 DNA follows: TGTGCCAGCTCAGACAACAGACAGAATTCACCCCTCCACTTT. The V and J genes are TRBV18 and TRBJ1-6; tentatively, D is TRBD1 (5 bases). CDR1 KGHSH and CDR2 LQKENI come from the germline V gene. Trimming removed 5 bases from V and 7 bases from J, with 12 bases in between. This CDR3 contains 14 residues.